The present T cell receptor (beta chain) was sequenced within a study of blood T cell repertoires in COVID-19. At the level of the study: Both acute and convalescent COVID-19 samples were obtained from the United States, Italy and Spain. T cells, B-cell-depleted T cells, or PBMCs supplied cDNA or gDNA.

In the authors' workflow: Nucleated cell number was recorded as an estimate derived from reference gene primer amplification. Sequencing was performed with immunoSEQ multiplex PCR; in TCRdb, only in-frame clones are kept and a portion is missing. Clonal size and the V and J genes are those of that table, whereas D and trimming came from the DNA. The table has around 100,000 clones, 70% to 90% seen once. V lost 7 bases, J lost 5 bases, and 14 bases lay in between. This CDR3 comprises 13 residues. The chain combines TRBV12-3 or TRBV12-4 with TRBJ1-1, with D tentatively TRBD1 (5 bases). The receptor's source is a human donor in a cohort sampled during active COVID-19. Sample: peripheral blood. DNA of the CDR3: TGTGCCAGCACCCAGGGCTGGCAGACTGAAGCTTTCTTT. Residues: CASTQGWQTEAFF.